A single sample gave rise to the 27 T cell receptor beta chains below, sequenced in a study of T cells after yellow fever vaccination. Each CDR3 protein gets one entry after TCRdb re-called the 5' RACE reads with MiXCR. Of about 630,000 distinct CDR3 sequences listed, 9% to 15% are singletons. Sequenced material: PBMCs, taken on the day of the yellow fever booster vaccination. The receptors here all came from a man aged 25-45 years who received the YFV17D yellow fever vaccine.

The chain has TRBV5-1 and TRBJ2-1, with D perhaps TRBD1 or TRBD2 (5 bases each). The CDR3 runs 16 residues. The germline V gene encodes CDR1 SGHRS and CDR2 YFSETQ. The germline V and J ends were trimmed by 1 base and 4 bases, with 15 bases remaining between them. Here the CDR3 DNA reads TGCGCCAGCAGCTTGATCGGGGCCTCCCGGTACAATGAGCAGTTCTTC. It translates to CASSLIGASRYNEQFF.

Only a few counts were recorded for this clonotype. CDR3 region: CASSQDRLSTDTQYF. CDR3 DNA sequence: TGCGCCAGCAGCCAAGATAGGCTTAGCACAGATACGCAGTATTTT. The chain combines TRBV4-3 with TRBJ2-3; D remains unclear. Germline V lookup: CDR1 LGHNA, CDR2 YSLEER. CDR3 size: 15 residues. The ends were cut back, 0 bases at V and 0 bases at J, with 7 bases in the middle.

This chain links TRBV25-1 with TRBJ2-5, with unresolved D. Per the germline V gene, CDR1 is MGHDK and CDR2 is SYGVNS. The V end was cut by 4 bases, the J end by 5 bases, with 8 bases between. This CDR3 comprises 12 residues. The CDR3 DNA reads TGTGCCAGCAGTGGAAAGTGGGAGACCCAGTACTTC. It is translated as CASSGKWETQYF.

This clonotype was detected only a few times. J is TRBJ2-7 and V is TRBV12-1; the table's D call, TRBD2, has no DNA check behind it. TRBV12-1 has pseudogene status. This CDR3 is built from 15 residues. CDR3 protein: CASSPGASGASEQYF. The CDR3 coding sequence is TGTGCCAGCAGCCCCGGGGCTAGCGGGGCTTCGGAGCAGTACTTC.

This clonotype was counted ten times or more. The chain employs TRBV5-6 and TRBJ1-6; 8 nucleotides agree with TRBD1. V was clipped by 4 bases and J by 9 bases; unmatched bases: 3. This CDR3 spans 13 amino acids. Per germline, CDR1 SGHDT and CDR2 YYEEEE. The CDR3 DNA sequence: TGTGCCAGCAGCGACAGGGGTCCTTCACCCCTCCACTTT. It specifies CASSDRGPSPLHF.

The chain has TRBV19 and TRBJ2-2; TRBD1 agrees at 12 bases. The V and J ends lost 6 bases and 4 bases, in that order; junction bases with no gene match: 6. Per germline, CDR1 LNHDA and CDR2 SQIVND (reference sequence). The CDR3 is 16 residues long. The CDR3 sequence: CASRLWDRGPTGELFF. In DNA form, the CDR3 reads TGTGCCAGTAGACTGTGGGACAGGGGGCCCACCGGGGAGCTGTTTTTT.

This clonotype has a handful of counts. The gene calls are TRBV7-9 and TRBJ2-1; the D call may be TRBD1 or TRBD2 (5 bases each). Germline V lookup: CDR1 SEHNR, CDR2 FQNEAQ (reference sequence). Trimming stripped 1 base from V and 7 bases from J, with 14 bases between. The CDR3 sequence is 15 residues long. CDR3 sequence: CASSLVGGVGNEQFF. CDR3 nucleotide sequence: TGTGCCAGCAGCTTAGTTGGGGGAGTCGGAAATGAGCAGTTCTTC.

The J gene is TRBJ2-1, the V gene TRBV20-1; D not certain. The CDR3 loop spans 14 amino acids. The germline gives CDR1 DFQATT, CDR2 SNEGSKA (reference sequence). Trimming removed 3 bases from V and 1 base from J, with 10 bases in between. The CDR3 DNA is TGCAGTGCTAGGCGGTCGGCGTCCTACAATGAGCAGTTCTTC. Encoded protein: CSARRSASYNEQFF.

This chain joins TRBV6-5 and TRBJ2-2; 14 nucleotides match TRBD2. The CDR3 is 18 residues long. Trimming cost V 2 bases and J 1 base; bases outside gene matches: 3. Germline-derived CDR1 and CDR2 are MNHEY and SVGAGI. The CDR3 nucleotides are TGTGCCAGCAGTTACCGACTAGCGGGAGGGCTGAACACCGGGGAGCTGTTTTTT. Translated, it gives CASSYRLAGGLNTGELFF.

The rearrangement links TRBV7-9 to TRBJ1-1, with a tentative D call TRBD1 (5 bases). The V end lost 4 bases, the J end lost 7 bases, and 13 bases lay between the germline ends. CDR1 is SEHNR, CDR2 FQNEAQ, per germline (reference sequence). This CDR3 region has 13 residues. CDR3 region: CASSSRDGNEAFF. The CDR3 DNA reads TGTGCCAGCAGCTCTAGGGACGGGAATGAAGCTTTCTTT.

V gene TRBV20-1 combines with J gene TRBJ1-2; TRBD1 is a possible D gene (5 bases). This CDR3 spans 14 amino acids. The V gene lost 0 bases and the J gene lost 7 bases, with 15 bases spanning the gap. Germline-derived CDR1 and CDR2 are DFQATT and SNEGSKA (reference sequence). The CDR3 sequence is CSARDLQGFRGYTF. For the CDR3, the DNA is TGCAGTGCTAGAGATCTCCAGGGTTTTCGTGGCTACACCTTC.

This clonotype came up a few times. The chain links TRBV12-3 or TRBV12-4 to TRBJ1-1; D is ambiguous. With 3 bases removed from V and 9 bases from J, the gap between germline ends came to 11 bases. This CDR3 is 12 amino acids long. The CDR3 nucleotides read TGTGCCAGCAGTTTCACGGGTAGTCAAGCTTTCTTT. Translating it yields CASSFTGSQAFF.

This clonotype occurred a few times. This chain connects TRBV7-9 to TRBJ1-1; unclear D gene. V was clipped by 3 bases and J by 4 bases, with 12 bases between them. CDR1 is SEHNR and CDR2 is FQNEAQ in the germline V gene (reference sequence). The CDR3 runs to 14 residues. The CDR3 coding sequence is TGTGCCAGCAGCTTGATGAGCCAAGGCACTGAAGCTTTCTTT. It encodes CASSLMSQGTEAFF.

Ten or more counts support this clonotype. The chain carries TRBV12-3 or TRBV12-4 and TRBJ1-2; D possibly corresponds to TRBD1 (5 bases). Trimming shortened V by 5 bases and J by 7 bases, and 14 bases separated the two germline ends. The CDR3 length is 13 residues. The CDR3 loop is CASSVTDQGGYTF. DNA of the CDR3: TGTGCCAGCAGTGTGACAGATCAGGGTGGCTACACCTTC.

This clonotype was seen more than once but under ten times. This chain links TRBV30 with TRBJ2-5, with TRBD2 matching 10 bases. Germline trimming cut 1 base from V and 4 bases from J; bases unmatched to any gene: 9. This CDR3 has 16 amino acids. Germline CDR1 is GTSNPN and CDR2 is SVGIG (reference sequence). The CDR3 loop is CAWSAPGLAAGETQYF. CDR3 coding DNA: TGTGCCTGGAGTGCCCCAGGACTAGCGGCGGGAGAGACCCAGTACTTC.

This clonotype has at least ten counts. The V gene is TRBV7-2, the J gene TRBJ2-3, with no clear D. Germline loops: CDR1 SGHTA, CDR2 FQGNSA. V dropped 1 base and J dropped 2 bases, with 7 bases sitting between them. This CDR3 is built from 14 residues. CDR3 sequence (DNA): TGTGCCAGCAGCTTAGTCGGATTCACAGATACGCAGTATTTT. Translating gives CASSLVGFTDTQYF.

This clonotype was counted many times. The chain couples TRBV27 to TRBJ2-1, with no clear D. V was cut by 3 bases and J by 12 bases, with 9 bases left in between. The CDR3 is 11 residues long. The germline V gene encodes CDR1 MNHEY and CDR2 SMNVEV (reference sequence). CDR3 loop: CASSFARLQFF. CDR3 nucleotide sequence: TGTGCCAGCAGTTTTGCCCGATTGCAGTTCTTC.

The sample holds many counts of this clonotype. J is TRBJ1-5 and V is TRBV10-2, with D perhaps TRBD1 (5 bases). V was cut by 4 bases and J by 7 bases, with 8 bases left in between. Germline V CDR1 and CDR2: WSHSY, SAAADI. The CDR3 length is 12 residues. CDR3 nucleotide sequence: TGCGCCAGCAGTGGTGGGGGGCAGCCCCAGCATTTT. This codes for CASSGGGQPQHF.

J is TRBJ2-7 and V is TRBV14; D is ambiguous. V was clipped by 1 base and J by 2 bases, with 12 bases between them. Germline loops: CDR1 SGHDN, CDR2 FVKESK. The length of the CDR3 is 15 residues. CDR3 sequence (DNA): TGTGCCAGCAGCCAAGTAACTAAACGACCCTACGAGCAGTACTTC. Translating it yields CASSQVTKRPYEQYF.

The chain joins TRBV12-3 or TRBV12-4 to TRBJ2-2; D gene unclear. With 3 bases removed from V and 0 bases from J, the gap between germline ends came to 8 bases. This CDR3 contains 15 residues. CDR3 nucleotide sequence: TGTGCCAGCAGTTTTCTGGGCCCGAACACCGGGGAGCTGTTTTTT. It translates to CASSFLGPNTGELFF.

This clonotype showed up many times. The chain uses TRBV9 and TRBJ2-5; 10 bases align to TRBD1. From germline, CDR1 is SGDLS and CDR2 YYNGEE. After removal of 4 bases from V and 2 bases from J, the junction contained 2 bases not matched to a gene. This CDR3 has 14 residues. The CDR3 spells CASSWGQGQETQYF. CDR3 bases: TGTGCCAGCAGCTGGGGACAGGGGCAAGAGACCCAGTACTTC.

This clonotype has more than one count but fewer than ten. The chain links TRBV29-1 to TRBJ2-3; possible D gene TRBD1, 5 bases. V dropped 6 bases and J dropped 1 base, with 11 bases sitting between them. Per germline, CDR1 SQVTM and CDR2 ANQGSEA. The CDR3 runs to 13 residues. DNA of the CDR3: TGCAGCGTGAAGATAGGGGGCACAGATACGCAGTATTTT. It specifies CSVKIGGTDTQYF.

The chain carries TRBV11-2 and TRBJ2-1; 10 nucleotides line up with TRBD2. Trimming cost V 0 bases and J 3 bases; bases outside gene matches: 5. Germline V CDR1 and CDR2: SGHAT, FQNNGV. The CDR3 has 17 amino acids. For the CDR3, the DNA is TGTGCCAGCAGCTTAGATCAGCGGGAGGGCCTCTACAATGAGCAGTTCTTC. It encodes CASSLDQREGLYNEQFF.

This clonotype showed up just a few times. The J gene is TRBJ2-7, the V gene TRBV19, with D possibly being TRBD1 (5 bases). Trimming cost V 1 base and J 3 bases, with 10 bases left between them. CDR1 is LNHDA and CDR2 is SQIVND in the germline V gene (reference sequence). The CDR3 covers 14 residues. The CDR3 nucleotides are TGTGCCAGTAGTATAGGTCCAGGGATCTACGAGCAGTACTTC. Its protein product is CASSIGPGIYEQYF.

This clonotype was seen repeatedly, ten times or more. The chain links TRBV20-1 to TRBJ1-1; D might be TRBD1 (5 bases). CDR1 is DFQATT and CDR2 is SNEGSKA in the germline V gene (reference sequence). V lost 5 bases and J 0 bases, leaving 7 bases between the germline ends. The CDR3 covers 12 residues. CDR3 sequence: CSALTVNTEAFF. In nucleotides, the CDR3 is TGCAGTGCTTTGACAGTGAACACTGAAGCTTTCTTT.

This clonotype was found a few times. The chain uses TRBV20-1 and TRBJ1-2; the D is unclear. CDR3 size: 11 residues. Trimming pared 7 bases from V and 4 bases from J, leaving 10 bases between. The germline CDR1 and CDR2 sequences are DFQATT and SNEGSKA (reference sequence). The CDR3 loop is CSGHSPYGYTF. CDR3 nucleotides: TGCAGTGGCCACTCCCCCTATGGCTACACCTTC.

In its sample, this clonotype was seen a few times. This chain connects TRBV20-1 to TRBJ2-7, with D uncertain. The V gene's germline CDR1 is DFQATT and CDR2 SNEGSKA (reference sequence). Trimming shortened V by 5 bases and J by 0 bases, and 20 bases separated the two germline ends. The CDR3 is 16 amino acids. CDR3 bases: TGCAGTGCTCGTGACCCCGCCCCAAGGAGCTCCTACGAGCAGTACTTC. Translation: CSARDPAPRSSYEQYF.